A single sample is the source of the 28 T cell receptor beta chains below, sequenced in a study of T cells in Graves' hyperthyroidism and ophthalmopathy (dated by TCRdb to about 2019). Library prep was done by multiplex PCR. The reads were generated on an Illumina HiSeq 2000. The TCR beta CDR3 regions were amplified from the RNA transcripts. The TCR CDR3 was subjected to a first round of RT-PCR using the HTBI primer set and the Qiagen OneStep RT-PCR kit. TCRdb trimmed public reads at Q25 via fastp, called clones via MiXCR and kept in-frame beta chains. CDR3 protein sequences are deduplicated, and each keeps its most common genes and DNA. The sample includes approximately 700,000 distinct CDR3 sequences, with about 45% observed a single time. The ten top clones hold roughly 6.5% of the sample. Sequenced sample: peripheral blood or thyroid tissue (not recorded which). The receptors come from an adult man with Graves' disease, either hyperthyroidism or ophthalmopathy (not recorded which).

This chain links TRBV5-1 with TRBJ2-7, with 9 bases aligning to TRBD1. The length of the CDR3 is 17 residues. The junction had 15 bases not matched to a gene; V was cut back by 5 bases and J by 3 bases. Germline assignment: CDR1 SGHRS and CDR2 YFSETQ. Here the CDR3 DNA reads TGCGCCAGCAGGGCCGGGACAGGGTCTTACGAGATCTACGAGCAGTACTTC. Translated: CASRAGTGSYEIYEQYF. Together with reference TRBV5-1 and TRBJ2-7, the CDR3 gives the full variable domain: KAGVTQTPRYLIKTRGQQVTLSCSPISGHRSVSWYQQTPGQGLQFLFEYFSETQRNKGNFPGRFSGRQFSNSRSEMNVSTLELGDSALYLCASRAGTGSYEIYEQYFGPGTRLTVT.

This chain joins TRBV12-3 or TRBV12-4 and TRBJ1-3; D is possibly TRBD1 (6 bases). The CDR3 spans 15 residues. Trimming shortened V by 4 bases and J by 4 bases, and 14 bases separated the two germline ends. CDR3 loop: CASSYSGGGGNTIYF. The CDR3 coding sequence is TGTGCCAGCAGTTACTCGGGGGGCGGAGGAAACACCATATATTTT.

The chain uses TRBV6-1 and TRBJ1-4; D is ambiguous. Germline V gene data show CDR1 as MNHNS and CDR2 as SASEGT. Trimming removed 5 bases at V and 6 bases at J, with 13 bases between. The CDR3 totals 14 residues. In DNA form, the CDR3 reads TGTGCCAGCAGTCCGACCGACGGAGATGAAAAACTGTTTTTT. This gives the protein CASSPTDGDEKLFF.

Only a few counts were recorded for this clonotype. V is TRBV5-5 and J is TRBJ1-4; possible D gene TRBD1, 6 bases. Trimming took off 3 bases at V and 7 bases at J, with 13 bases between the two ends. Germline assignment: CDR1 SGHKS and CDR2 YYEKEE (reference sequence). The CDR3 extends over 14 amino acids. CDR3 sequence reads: CASSWGTGFEKLFF. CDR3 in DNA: TGTGCCAGCAGCTGGGGAACAGGGTTTGAAAAACTGTTTTTT.

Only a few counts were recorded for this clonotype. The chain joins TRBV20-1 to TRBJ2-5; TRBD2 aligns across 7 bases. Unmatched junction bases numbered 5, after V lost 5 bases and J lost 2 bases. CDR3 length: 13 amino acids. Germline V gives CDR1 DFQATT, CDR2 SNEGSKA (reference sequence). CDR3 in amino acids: CSAQRGPQETQYF. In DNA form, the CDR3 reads TGCAGTGCTCAGCGGGGACCGCAAGAGACCCAGTACTTC.

The CDR3 loop is CASSRTGGGKLFF. The CDR3 DNA reads as TGTGCCAGCAGCCGGACAGGGGGCGGAAAACTGTTTTTT. The gene calls are TRBV7-9 and TRBJ1-4; 11 nucleotides agree with TRBD1. V shed 5 bases, J shed 10 bases, and the junction held 3 bases outside the gene matches. CDR3 length: 13 residues. Germline CDR1 is SEHNR and CDR2 is FQNEAQ (reference sequence).

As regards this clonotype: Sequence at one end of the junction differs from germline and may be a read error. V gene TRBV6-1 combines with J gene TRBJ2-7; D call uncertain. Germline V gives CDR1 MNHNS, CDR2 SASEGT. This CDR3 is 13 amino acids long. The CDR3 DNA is TGCGCCAGCAGTGTCACAACTCCCTACGAGCAGTACTTC. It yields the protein CASSVTTPYEQYF.

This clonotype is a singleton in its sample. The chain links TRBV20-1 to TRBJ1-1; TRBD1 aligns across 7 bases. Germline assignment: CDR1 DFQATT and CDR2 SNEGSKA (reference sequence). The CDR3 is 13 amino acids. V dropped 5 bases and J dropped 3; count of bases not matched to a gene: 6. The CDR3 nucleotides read TGCAGTGCTGGCGGCGACAGGGACACTGAAGCTTTCTTT. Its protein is CSAGGDRDTEAFF.

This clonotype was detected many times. The CDR3 nucleotides read TGTGCCACCAGTGGGGAAGGCAGAGGGAACACTGAAGCTTTCTTT. Translating it yields CATSGEGRGNTEAFF. The chain uses TRBV24-1 and TRBJ1-1, with D unresolved. The CDR3 is 15 residues long. V was shortened by 5 bases and J by 1 base, with 13 bases between the two germline ends. Germline CDR1 and CDR2: KGHDR and SFDVKD.

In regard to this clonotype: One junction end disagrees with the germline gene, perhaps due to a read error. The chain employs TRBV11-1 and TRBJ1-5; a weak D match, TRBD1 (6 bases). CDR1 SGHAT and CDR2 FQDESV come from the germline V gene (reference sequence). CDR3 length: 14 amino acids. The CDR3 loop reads CASGLGGFGQPQHF. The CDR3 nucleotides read TGTGCCAGCGGCTTAGGGGGGTTTGGTCAGCCCCAGCATTTT.

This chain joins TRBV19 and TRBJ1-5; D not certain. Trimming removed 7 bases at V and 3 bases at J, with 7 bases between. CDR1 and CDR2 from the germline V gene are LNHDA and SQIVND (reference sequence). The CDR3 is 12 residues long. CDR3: CASTADNQPQHF. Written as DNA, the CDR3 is TGTGCCAGTACCGCGGACAATCAGCCCCAGCATTTT.

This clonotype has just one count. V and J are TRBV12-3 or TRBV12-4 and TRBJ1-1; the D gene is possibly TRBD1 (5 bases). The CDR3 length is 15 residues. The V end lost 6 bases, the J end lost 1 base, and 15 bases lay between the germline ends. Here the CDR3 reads CASRRDPGRNTEAFF. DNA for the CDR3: TGTGCCAGCAGACGGGACCCCGGGCGGAACACTGAAGCTTTCTTT.

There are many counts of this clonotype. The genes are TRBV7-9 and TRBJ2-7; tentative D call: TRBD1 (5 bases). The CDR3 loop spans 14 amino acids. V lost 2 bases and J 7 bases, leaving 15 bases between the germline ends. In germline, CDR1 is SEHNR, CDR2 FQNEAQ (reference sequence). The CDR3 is CASSLQGALTEQYF. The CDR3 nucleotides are TGTGCCAGCAGCTTACAGGGTGCCTTGACTGAGCAGTACTTC.

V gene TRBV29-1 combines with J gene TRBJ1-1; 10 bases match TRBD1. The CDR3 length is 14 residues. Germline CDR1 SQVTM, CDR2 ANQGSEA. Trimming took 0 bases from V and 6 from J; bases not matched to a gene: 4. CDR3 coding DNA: TGCAGCGTTGAAGATACCGGGACAGGGGCTGAAGCTTTCTTT. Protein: CSVEDTGTGAEAFF.

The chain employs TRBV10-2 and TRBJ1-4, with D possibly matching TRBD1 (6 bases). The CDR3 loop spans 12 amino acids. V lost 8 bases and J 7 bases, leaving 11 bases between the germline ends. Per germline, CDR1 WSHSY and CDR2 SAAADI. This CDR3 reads CASLQGSEKLFF. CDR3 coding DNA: TGCGCCAGCCTACAGGGTAGTGAAAAACTGTTTTTT.

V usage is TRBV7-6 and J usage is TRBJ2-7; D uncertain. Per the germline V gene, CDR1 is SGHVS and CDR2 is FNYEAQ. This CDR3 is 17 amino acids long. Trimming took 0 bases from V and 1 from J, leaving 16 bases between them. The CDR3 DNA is TGTGCCAGCAGCTTAGCGCTTATTGGCGGAGAATCCTACGAGCAGTACTTC. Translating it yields CASSLALIGGESYEQYF.

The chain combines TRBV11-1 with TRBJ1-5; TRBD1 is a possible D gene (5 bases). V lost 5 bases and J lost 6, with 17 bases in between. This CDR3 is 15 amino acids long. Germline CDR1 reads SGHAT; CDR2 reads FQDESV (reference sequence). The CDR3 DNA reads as TGTGCCAGCAGCCTACGGGGTGGGGGAACTCAGCCCCAGCATTTT. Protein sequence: CASSLRGGGTQPQHF.

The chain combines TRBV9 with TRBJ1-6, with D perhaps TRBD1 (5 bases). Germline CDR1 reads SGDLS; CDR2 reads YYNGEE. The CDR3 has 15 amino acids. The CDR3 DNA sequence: TGTGACCTATGCGGGCAGGGTGGGAGCAATCAGCCCCTCCACTTT. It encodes CDLCGQGGSNQPLHF.

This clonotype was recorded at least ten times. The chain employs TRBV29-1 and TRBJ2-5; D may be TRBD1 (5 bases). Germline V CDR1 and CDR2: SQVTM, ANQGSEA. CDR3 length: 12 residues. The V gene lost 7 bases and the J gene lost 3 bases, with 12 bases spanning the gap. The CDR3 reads CSAQRQKETQYF. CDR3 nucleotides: TGCAGCGCACAGAGACAGAAAGAGACCCAGTACTTC.

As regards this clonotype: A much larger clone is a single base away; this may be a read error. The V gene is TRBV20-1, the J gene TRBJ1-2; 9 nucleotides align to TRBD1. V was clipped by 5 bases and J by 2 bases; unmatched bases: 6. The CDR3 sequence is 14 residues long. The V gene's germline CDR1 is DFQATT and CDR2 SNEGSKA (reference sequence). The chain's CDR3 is CSALLDRGNYGYTF. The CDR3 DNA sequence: TGCAGTGCTCTTCTCGACAGGGGGAACTATGGCTACACCTTC.

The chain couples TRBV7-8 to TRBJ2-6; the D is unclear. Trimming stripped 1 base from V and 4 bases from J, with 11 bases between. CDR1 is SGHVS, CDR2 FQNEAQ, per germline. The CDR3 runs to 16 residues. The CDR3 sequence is CASSLERTRGANVLTF. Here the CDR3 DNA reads TGTGCCAGCAGCTTAGAGAGGACGAGGGGGGCCAACGTCCTGACTTTC.

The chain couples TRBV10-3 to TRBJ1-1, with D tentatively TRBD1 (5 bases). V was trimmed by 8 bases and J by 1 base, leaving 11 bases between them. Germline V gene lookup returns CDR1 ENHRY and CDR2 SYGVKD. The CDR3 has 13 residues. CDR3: CAIWGGPNTEAFF. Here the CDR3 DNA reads TGTGCCATCTGGGGGGGACCGAACACTGAAGCTTTCTTT.

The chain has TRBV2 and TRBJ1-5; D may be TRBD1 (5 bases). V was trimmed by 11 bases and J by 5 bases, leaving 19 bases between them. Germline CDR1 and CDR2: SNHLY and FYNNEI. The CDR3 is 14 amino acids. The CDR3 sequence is CAWSVRRGDQPQHF. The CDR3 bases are TGTGCCTGGAGTGTACGTCGGGGGGATCAGCCCCAGCATTTT.

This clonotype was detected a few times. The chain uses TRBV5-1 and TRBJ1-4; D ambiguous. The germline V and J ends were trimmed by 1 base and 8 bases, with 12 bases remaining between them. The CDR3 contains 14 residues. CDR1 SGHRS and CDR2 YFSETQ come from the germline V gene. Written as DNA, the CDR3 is TGCGCCAGCAGCTTGACGGCGCAGAAGGAAAAACTGTTTTTT. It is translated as CASSLTAQKEKLFF.

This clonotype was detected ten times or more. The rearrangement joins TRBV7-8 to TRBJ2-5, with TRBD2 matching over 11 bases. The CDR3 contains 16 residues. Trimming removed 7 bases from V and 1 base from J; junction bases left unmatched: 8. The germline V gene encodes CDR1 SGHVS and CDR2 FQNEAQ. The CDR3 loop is CASIRELAGGQETQYF. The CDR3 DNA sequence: TGTGCCAGCATCAGGGAGCTAGCGGGGGGCCAAGAGACCCAGTACTTC.

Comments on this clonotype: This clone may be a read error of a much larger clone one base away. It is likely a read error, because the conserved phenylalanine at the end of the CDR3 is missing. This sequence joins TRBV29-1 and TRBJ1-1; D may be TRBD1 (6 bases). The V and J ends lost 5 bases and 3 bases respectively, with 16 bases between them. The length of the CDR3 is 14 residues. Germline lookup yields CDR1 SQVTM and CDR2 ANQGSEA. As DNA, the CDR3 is TGCAGCGTTACCGAAGGGGGGTCGGACACTGAAGCTTTCCTT. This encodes CSVTEGGSDTEAFL.

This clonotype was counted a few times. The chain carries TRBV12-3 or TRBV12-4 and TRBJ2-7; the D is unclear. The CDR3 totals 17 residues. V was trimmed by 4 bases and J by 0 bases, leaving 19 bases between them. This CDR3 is CASSYSPLGMGSYEQYF. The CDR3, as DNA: TGTGCCAGCAGTTACTCGCCGTTAGGGATGGGCTCCTACGAGCAGTACTTC.

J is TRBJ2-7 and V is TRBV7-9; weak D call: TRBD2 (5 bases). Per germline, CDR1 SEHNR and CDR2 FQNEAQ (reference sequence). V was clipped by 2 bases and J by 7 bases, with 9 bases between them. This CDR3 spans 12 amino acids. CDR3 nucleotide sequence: TGTGCCAGCAGCTTATACGGAGGAGAGCAGTACTTC. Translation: CASSLYGGEQYF.